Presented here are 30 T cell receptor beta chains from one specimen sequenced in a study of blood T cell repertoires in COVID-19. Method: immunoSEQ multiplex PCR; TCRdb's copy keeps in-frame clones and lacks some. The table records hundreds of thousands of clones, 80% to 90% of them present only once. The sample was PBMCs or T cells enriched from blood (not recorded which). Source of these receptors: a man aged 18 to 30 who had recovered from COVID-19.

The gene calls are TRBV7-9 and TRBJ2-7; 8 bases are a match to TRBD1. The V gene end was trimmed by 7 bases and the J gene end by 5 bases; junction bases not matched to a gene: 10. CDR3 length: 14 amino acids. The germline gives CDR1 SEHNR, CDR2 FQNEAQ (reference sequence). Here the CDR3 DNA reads TGTGCCAGCACCGAGGGACAGGATAGGAACGAGCAGTACTTC. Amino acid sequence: CASTEGQDRNEQYF.

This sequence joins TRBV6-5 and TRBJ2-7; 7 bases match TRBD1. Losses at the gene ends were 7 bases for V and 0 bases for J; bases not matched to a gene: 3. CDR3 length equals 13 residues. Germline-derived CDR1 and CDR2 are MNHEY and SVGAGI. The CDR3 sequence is CASNRQGSYEQYF. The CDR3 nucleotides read TGTGCCAGCAACAGACAGGGCTCCTACGAGCAGTACTTC.

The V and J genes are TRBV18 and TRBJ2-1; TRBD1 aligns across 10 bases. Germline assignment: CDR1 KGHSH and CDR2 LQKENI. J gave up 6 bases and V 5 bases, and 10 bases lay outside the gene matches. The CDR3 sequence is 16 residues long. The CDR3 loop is CASSGSGTGVGNEQFF. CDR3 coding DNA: TGTGCCAGCTCAGGCTCCGGGACAGGGGTTGGCAATGAGCAGTTCTTC. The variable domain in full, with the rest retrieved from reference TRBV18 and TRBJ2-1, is NAGVMQNPRHLVRRRGQEARLRCSPMKGHSHVYWYRQLPEEGLKFMVYLQKENIIDESGMPKERFSAEFPKEGPSILRIQQVVRGDSAAYFCASSGSGTGVGNEQFFGPGTRLTVL.

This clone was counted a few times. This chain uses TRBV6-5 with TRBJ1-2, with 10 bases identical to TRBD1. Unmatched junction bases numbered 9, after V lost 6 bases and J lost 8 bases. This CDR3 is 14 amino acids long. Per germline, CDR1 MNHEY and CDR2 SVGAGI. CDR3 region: CASSGDRGRRGYTF. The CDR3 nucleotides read TGTGCCAGCAGCGGGGACAGGGGACGTCGGGGCTACACCTTC.

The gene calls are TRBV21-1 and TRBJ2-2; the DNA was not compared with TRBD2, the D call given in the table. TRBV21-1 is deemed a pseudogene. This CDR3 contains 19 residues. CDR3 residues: CASSKRVPWRSANTGELFF. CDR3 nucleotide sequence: TGTGCCAGCAGCAAACGGGTGCCTTGGAGGTCAGCGAACACCGGGGAGCTGTTTTTT.

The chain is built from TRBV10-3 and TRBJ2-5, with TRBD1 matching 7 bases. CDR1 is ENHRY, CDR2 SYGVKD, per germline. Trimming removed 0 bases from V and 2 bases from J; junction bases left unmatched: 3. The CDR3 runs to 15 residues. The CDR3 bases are TGTGCCATCAGTGAGTCAACAGGGGCACAAGAGACCCAGTACTTC. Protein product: CAISESTGAQETQYF.

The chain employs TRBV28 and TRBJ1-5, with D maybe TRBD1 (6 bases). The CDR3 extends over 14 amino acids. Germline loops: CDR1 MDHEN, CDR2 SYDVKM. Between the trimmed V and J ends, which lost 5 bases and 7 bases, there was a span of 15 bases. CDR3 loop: CASSVTSTGQPQHF. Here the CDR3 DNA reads TGTGCCAGCAGTGTAACCTCGACAGGACAGCCCCAGCATTTT.

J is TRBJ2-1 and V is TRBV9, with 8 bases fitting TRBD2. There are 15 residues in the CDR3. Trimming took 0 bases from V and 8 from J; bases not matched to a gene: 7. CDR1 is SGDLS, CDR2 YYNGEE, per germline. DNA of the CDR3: TGTGCCAGCAGCGTAGGGGTAGCGGGATGGGATGAGCAGTTCTTC. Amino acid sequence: CASSVGVAGWDEQFF.

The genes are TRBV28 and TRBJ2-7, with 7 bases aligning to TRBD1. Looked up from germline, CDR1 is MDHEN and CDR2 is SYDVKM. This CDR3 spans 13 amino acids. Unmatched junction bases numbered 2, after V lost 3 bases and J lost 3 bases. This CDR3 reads CASSFSGGYEQYF. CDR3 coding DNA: TGTGCCAGCAGTTTTTCAGGGGGCTACGAGCAGTACTTC.

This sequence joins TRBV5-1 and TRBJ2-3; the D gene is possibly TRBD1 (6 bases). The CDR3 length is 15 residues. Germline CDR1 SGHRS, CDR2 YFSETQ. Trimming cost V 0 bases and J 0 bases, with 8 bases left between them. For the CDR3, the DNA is TGCGCCAGCAGCTTGGATAGGGGGAGCACAGATACGCAGTATTTT. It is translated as CASSLDRGSTDTQYF.

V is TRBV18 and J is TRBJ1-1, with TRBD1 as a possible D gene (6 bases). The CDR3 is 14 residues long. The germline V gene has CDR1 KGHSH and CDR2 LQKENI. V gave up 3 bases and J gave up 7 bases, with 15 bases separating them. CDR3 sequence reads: CASSPGGLDIEAFF. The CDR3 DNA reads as TGTGCCAGCTCACCGGGGGGGCTGGATATTGAAGCTTTCTTT.

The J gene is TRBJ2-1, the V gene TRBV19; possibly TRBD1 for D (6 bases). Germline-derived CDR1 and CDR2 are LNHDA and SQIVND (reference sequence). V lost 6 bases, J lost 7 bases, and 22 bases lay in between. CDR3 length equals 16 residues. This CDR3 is CASSYTTGHSGNEQFF. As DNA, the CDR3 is TGTGCCAGTAGCTACACGACAGGCCACTCTGGGAATGAGCAGTTCTTC.

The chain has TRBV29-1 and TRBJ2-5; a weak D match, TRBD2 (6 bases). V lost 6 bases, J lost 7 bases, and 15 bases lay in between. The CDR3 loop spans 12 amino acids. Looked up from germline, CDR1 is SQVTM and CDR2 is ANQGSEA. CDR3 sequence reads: CSVEARAGTQYF. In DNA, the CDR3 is TGCAGCGTCGAGGCCAGAGCGGGGACCCAGTACTTC. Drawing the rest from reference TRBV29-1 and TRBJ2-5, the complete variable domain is SAVISQKPSRDICQRGTSLTIQCQVDSQVTMMFWYRQQPGQSLTLIATANQGSEATYESGFVIDKFPISRPNLTFSTLTVSNMSPEDSSIYLCSVEARAGTQYFGPGTRLLVL.

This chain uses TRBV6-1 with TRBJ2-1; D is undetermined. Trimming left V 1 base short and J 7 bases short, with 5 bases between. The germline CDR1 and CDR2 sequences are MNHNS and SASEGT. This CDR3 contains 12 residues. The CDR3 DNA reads TGTGCCAGCAGTGAAGTTCTTAATGAGCAGTTCTTC. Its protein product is CASSEVLNEQFF.

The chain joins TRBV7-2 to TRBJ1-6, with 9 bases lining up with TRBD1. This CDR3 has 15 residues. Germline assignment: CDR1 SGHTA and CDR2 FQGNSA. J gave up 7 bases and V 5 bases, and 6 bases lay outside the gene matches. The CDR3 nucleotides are TGTGCCAGCAGCCCCGGGACAGGGATGAATTCACCCCTCCACTTT. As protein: CASSPGTGMNSPLHF. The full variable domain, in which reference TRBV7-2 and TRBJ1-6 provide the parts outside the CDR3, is GAGVSQSPSNKVTEKGKDVELRCDPISGHTALYWYRQSLGQGLEFLIYFQGNSAPDKSGLPSDRFSAERTGGSVSTLTIQRTQQEDSAVYLCASSPGTGMNSPLHFGNGTRLTVT.

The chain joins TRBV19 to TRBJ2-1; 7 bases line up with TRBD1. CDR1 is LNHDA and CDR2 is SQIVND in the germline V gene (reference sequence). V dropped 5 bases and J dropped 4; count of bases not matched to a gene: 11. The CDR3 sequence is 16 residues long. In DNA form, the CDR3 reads TGTGCCAGTAGTCCCCGGCTGAGGGGGCCTTACAATGAGCAGTTCTTC. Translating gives CASSPRLRGPYNEQFF.

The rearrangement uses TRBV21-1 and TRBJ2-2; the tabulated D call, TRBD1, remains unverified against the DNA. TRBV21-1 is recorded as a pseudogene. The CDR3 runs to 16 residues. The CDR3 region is CASSKAQGSLTGELFF. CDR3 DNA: TGTGCCAGCAGCAAAGCACAGGGGTCACTCACCGGGGAGCTGTTTTTT.

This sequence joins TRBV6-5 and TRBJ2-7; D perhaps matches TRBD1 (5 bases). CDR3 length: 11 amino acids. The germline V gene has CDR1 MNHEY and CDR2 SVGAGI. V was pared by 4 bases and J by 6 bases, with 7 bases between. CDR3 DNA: TGTGCCAGCAGTTTAAGGGGCGAGCAGTACTTC. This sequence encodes CASSLRGEQYF.

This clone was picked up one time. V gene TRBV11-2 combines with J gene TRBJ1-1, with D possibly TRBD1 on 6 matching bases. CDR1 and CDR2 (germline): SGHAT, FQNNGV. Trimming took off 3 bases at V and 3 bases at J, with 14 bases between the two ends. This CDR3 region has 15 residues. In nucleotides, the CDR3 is TGTGCCAGCAGCTTTCCACAGGGAACTCACACTGAAGCTTTCTTT. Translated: CASSFPQGTHTEAFF.

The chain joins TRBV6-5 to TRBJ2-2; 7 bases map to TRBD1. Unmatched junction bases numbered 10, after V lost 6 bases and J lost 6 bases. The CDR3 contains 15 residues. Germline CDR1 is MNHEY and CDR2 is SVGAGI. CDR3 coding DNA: TGTGCCAGCAGCCGACAGGGCTTAGGGCCCGGGGAGCTGTTTTTT. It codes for CASSRQGLGPGELFF.

The CDR3 nucleotides are TGTGCCAGCAGCCCCATTAGCGGGAGTTACAATGAGCAGTTCTTC. Translated, it gives CASSPISGSYNEQFF. The chain joins TRBV3-1 (or the pseudogene TRBV3-2) to TRBJ2-1; 9 bases line up with TRBD2. The length of the CDR3 is 15 residues. V dropped 4 bases and J dropped 4; count of bases not matched to a gene: 5. Germline values: CDR1 LGHDT, CDR2 YNNKEL (reference sequence).

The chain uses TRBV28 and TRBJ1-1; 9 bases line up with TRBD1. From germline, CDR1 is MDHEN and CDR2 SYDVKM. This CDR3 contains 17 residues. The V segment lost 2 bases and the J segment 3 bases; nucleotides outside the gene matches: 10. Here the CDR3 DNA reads TGTGCCAGCAGTTTAGGGCGAGGGACAGGGTTTTACACTGAAGCTTTCTTT. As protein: CASSLGRGTGFYTEAFF.

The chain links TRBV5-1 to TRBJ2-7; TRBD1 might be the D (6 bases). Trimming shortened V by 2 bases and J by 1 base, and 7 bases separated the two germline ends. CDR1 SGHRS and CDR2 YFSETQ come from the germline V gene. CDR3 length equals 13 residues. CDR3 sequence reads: CASSFDRSYEQYF. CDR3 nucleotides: TGCGCCAGCAGCTTCGACAGGTCCTACGAGCAGTACTTC.

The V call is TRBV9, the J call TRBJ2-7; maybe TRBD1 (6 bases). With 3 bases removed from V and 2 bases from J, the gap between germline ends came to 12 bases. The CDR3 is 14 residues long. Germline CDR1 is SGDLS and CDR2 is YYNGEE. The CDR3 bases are TGTGCCAGCAGCGCCGGAGCAGGGGCCTACGAGCAGTACTTC. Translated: CASSAGAGAYEQYF.

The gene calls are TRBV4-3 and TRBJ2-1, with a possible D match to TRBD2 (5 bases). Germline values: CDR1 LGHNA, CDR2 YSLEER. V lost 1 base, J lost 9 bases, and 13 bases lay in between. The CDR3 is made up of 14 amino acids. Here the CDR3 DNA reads TGCGCCAGCAGCCAAGGTTTTGTTGAGGGTGAGCAGTTCTTC. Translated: CASSQGFVEGEQFF.

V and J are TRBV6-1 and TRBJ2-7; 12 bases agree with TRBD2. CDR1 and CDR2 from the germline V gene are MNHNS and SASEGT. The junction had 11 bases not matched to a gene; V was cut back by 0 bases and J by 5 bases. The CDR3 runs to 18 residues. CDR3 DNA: TGTGCCAGCAGTGAAGCCTCCAACCGACTAGCGGGAGTGAACGAGCAGTACTTC. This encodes CASSEASNRLAGVNEQYF.

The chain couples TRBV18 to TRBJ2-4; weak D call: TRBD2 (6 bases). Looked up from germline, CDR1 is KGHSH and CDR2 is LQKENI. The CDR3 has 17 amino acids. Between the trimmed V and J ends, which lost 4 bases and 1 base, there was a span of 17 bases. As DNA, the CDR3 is TGTGCCAGCTCACGCCCTACAGGAGGGATCGCCAAAAACATTCAGTACTTC. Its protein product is CASSRPTGGIAKNIQYF.

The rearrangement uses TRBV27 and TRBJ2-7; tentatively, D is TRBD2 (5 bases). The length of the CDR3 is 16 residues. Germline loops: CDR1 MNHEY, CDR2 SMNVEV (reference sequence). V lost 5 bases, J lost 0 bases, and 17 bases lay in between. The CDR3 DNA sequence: TGTGCCAGCAGTCCCACACCGGTGGGGAGCTCCTACGAGCAGTACTTC. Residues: CASSPTPVGSSYEQYF.

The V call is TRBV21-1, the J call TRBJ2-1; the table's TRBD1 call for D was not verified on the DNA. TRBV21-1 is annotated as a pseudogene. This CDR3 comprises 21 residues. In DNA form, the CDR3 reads TGTGCCAGCAGCAAAGGGTCAAGTGGGGACAGGGTACCAAGCTCCTACAATGAGCAGTTCTTC. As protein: CASSKGSSGDRVPSSYNEQFF.

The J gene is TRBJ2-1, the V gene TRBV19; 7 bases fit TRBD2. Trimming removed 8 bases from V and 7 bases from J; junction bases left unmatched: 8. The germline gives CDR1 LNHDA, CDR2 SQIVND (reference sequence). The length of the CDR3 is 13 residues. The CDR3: CASGAGRWNEQFF. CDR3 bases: TGTGCCAGTGGGGCCGGGAGGTGGAATGAGCAGTTCTTC.